This T cell receptor beta chain was identified in a study of CD8+CD57+ T cells in acquired aplastic anemia. Sequenced patients had shown CD8+CD57+ cell expansion by flow cytometry. All participating patients were living with severe acquired aplastic anemia. The template for TCR beta VDJ and CDR3 sequence profiling was genomic DNA. From the reads, TCRdb called clonotypes with MiXCR, one entry per CDR3 protein. The data show some 140,000 distinct CDR3 sequences, less than 60% seen once. This clonotype was seen at least ten times. V lost 5 bases and J 3 bases, leaving 16 bases between the germline ends. Per the germline V gene, CDR1 is DFQATT and CDR2 is SNEGSKA (reference sequence). The CDR3 covers 15 residues.

The sequence came from a human donor with aplastic anemia. The V and J genes are TRBV20-1 and TRBJ2-2; a possible D gene is TRBD1 (6 bases). The source material was sorted CD4+, CD8+, or CD8+CD57+ T cells (not recorded which) from PBMCs. CDR3 in amino acids: CSAGTQTGYTGELFF. Written as DNA, the CDR3 is TGCAGTGCTGGAACCCAGACAGGCTACACCGGGGAGCTGTTTTTT.